The 21 T cell receptor beta chains given below trace back to one sample, sequenced in a study of T cell responses to AZD1222 COVID-19 vaccine. Measured with immunoSEQ multiplex PCR; TCRdb has only the in-frame clones, and not every one. The data show approximately 70,000 clones, roughly 89% seen once. The sample consisted of peripheral blood, taken on day 0 of AZD1222 vaccination. Every receptor here comes from an adult in good health.

The chain recombines TRBV19 with TRBJ2-5, with 9 bases aligning to TRBD1. V lost 4 bases and J lost 4; bases outside the gene matches: 7. CDR3 length: 15 amino acids. Germline CDR1 is LNHDA and CDR2 is SQIVND (reference sequence). This CDR3 is CASSNGQGLGETQYF. The CDR3 nucleotides read TGTGCCAGTAGTAATGGACAGGGGCTCGGAGAGACCCAGTACTTC. Complete variable domain (other parts from reference TRBV19 and TRBJ2-5): DGGITQSPKYLFRKEGQNVTLSCEQNLNHDAMYWYRQDPGQGLRLIYYSQIVNDFQKGDIAEGYSVSREKKESFPLTVTSAQKNPTAFYLCASSNGQGLGETQYFGPGTRLLVL.

The chain uses TRBV2 and TRBJ2-3; 13 bases fit TRBD2. The germline V gene encodes CDR1 SNHLY and CDR2 FYNNEI. The CDR3 covers 16 residues. J gave up 4 bases and V 6 bases, and 7 bases lay outside the gene matches. The CDR3 sequence: CASSSTSGGAADTQYF. CDR3 nucleotides: TGTGCCAGCAGCTCTACTAGCGGGGGGGCGGCAGATACGCAGTATTTT.

The chain joins TRBV7-9 to TRBJ1-4; D is undetermined. V dropped 5 bases and J dropped 5 bases, with 18 bases sitting between them. Germline V gene sequence: CDR1 SEHNR, CDR2 FQNEAQ (reference sequence). This CDR3 comprises 16 residues. The DNA of the CDR3 is TGTGCCAGCAGCCCTTTATTAACGAGTGGGAATGAAAAACTGTTTTTT. Translation gives CASSPLLTSGNEKLFF.

The chain couples TRBV30 to TRBJ1-4, with unresolved D. CDR1 and CDR2 (germline): GTSNPN, SVGIG (reference sequence). There are 14 residues in the CDR3. Trimming pared 3 bases from V and 0 bases from J, leaving 8 bases between. The chain's CDR3 is CAWSAVATNEKLFF. The CDR3 DNA reads as TGTGCCTGGAGCGCCGTAGCAACTAATGAAAAACTGTTTTTT. The full variable domain, rest sourced from reference TRBV30 and TRBJ1-4, is SQTIHQWPATLVQPVGSPLSLECTVEGTSNPNLYWYRQAAGRGLQLLFYSVGIGQISSEVPQNLSASRPQDRQFILSSKKLLLSDSGFYLCAWSAVATNEKLFFGSGTQLSVL.

The chain couples TRBV11-2 to TRBJ2-2; D remains ambiguous. Trimming left V 5 bases short and J 1 base short, with 2 bases between. CDR3 length: 12 residues. Per germline, CDR1 SGHAT and CDR2 FQNNGV. The CDR3: CASSQNTGELFF. The CDR3 nucleotides read TGTGCCAGCAGCCAGAACACCGGGGAGCTGTTTTTT.

The rearrangement uses TRBV7-3 and TRBJ2-3; no clear D gene. The CDR3 runs 15 residues. Germline lookup yields CDR1 SGHTA and CDR2 FQGTGA. V dropped 2 bases and J dropped 2 bases, with 11 bases sitting between them. The CDR3 sequence is CASSLGAATTDTQYF. CDR3 sequence (DNA): TGTGCCAGCAGCTTAGGTGCAGCTACCACAGATACGCAGTATTTT.

The chain combines TRBV3-1 (or the pseudogene TRBV3-2) with TRBJ2-1; no clear D gene. Germline assignment: CDR1 LGHDT and CDR2 YNNKEL (reference sequence). Trimming took 4 bases from V and 0 from J, leaving 10 bases between them. The CDR3 runs to 15 residues. The CDR3 DNA reads TGTGCCAGCAGCCCCGCGTGGGGCTCCTACAATGAGCAGTTCTTC. Its protein product is CASSPAWGSYNEQFF.

This clone was recorded once. The chain is built from TRBV5-1 and TRBJ2-3; TRBD1 agrees at 7 bases. The CDR3 length is 13 residues. CDR1 SGHRS and CDR2 YFSETQ come from the germline V gene. Trimming cost V 4 bases and J 4 bases; bases outside gene matches: 3. CDR3 nucleotides: TGCGCCAGCAGCCCGAGGGGGCCAGATACGCAGTATTTT. Amino acid sequence: CASSPRGPDTQYF.

The rearrangement uses TRBV7-8 and TRBJ1-1; 7 bases agree with TRBD1. From germline, CDR1 is SGHVS and CDR2 FQNEAQ. This CDR3 comprises 17 residues. V was clipped by 1 base and J by 1 base; unmatched bases: 9. CDR3 residues: CASSLGPGGGENTEAFF. CDR3 coding DNA: TGTGCCAGCAGCTTAGGTCCAGGGGGGGGAGAGAACACTGAAGCTTTCTTT.

This sequence joins TRBV5-1 and TRBJ2-2, with D possibly being TRBD2 (5 bases). Trimming took 0 bases from V and 12 from J, leaving 9 bases between them. This CDR3 has 12 amino acids. CDR1 is SGHRS and CDR2 is YFSETQ in the germline V gene. In nucleotides, the CDR3 is TGCGCCAGCAGCTTGGACCGGGGAAAGCTGTTTTTT. The encoded protein is CASSLDRGKLFF.

The chain combines TRBV19 with TRBJ1-5; D gene ambiguous. Trimming cost V 5 bases and J 1 base, with 6 bases left between them. This CDR3 comprises 13 residues. Germline-derived CDR1 and CDR2 are LNHDA and SQIVND (reference sequence). The CDR3 loop is CASSWGSNQPQHF. For the CDR3, the DNA is TGTGCCAGTAGTTGGGGAAGCAATCAGCCCCAGCATTTT.

The V and J genes are TRBV6-5 and TRBJ1-3; D is unresolved. Germline-derived CDR1 and CDR2 are MNHEY and SVGAGI. V gave up 0 bases and J gave up 0 bases, with 6 bases separating them. This CDR3 is built from 15 residues. The CDR3 protein is CASSYSLSSGNTIYF. CDR3 nucleotide sequence: TGTGCCAGCAGTTACTCGCTCAGCTCTGGAAACACCATATATTTT.

The V and J genes are TRBV7-8 and TRBJ1-3, with 11 nucleotides matching TRBD1. The CDR3 has 15 amino acids. Per the germline V gene, CDR1 is SGHVS and CDR2 is FQNEAQ. The V gene end was trimmed by 5 bases and the J gene end by 9 bases; junction bases not matched to a gene: 9. The chain's CDR3 is CASSAGGTGGCTIYF. For the CDR3, the DNA is TGTGCCAGCAGCGCCGGTGGGACAGGGGGGTGCACCATATATTTT.

The chain joins TRBV5-4 to TRBJ2-2; no clear D gene. The CDR3 runs 14 residues. V was trimmed by 4 bases and J by 4 bases, leaving 11 bases between them. Per the germline V gene, CDR1 is SGHNT and CDR2 is YYREEE (reference sequence). CDR3 amino acids: CASSPLLTTGELFF. CDR3 coding DNA: TGTGCCAGCAGCCCCCTGTTGACCACCGGGGAGCTGTTTTTT.

The chain joins TRBV6-1 to TRBJ1-2; tentatively, D is TRBD1 (5 bases). CDR3 length equals 17 residues. The V gene lost 4 bases and the J gene lost 2 bases, with 20 bases spanning the gap. Looked up from germline, CDR1 is MNHNS and CDR2 is SASEGT. The CDR3 sequence is CASSAGSSRVGNYGYTF. The CDR3 bases are TGTGCCAGCAGTGCAGGGTCGTCTCGGGTGGGAAACTATGGCTACACCTTC.

This chain joins TRBV4-1 and TRBJ1-1; TRBD1 might be the D (6 bases). Trimming took off 0 bases at V and 5 bases at J, with 13 bases between the two ends. Germline CDR1 is MGHRA and CDR2 is YSYEKL. This CDR3 spans 15 amino acids. CDR3 DNA sequence: TGCGCCAGCAGCCAAGAGAGGCGGGGGGCAACTGAAGCTTTCTTT. Encoded protein: CASSQERRGATEAFF.

V and J are TRBV7-2 and TRBJ1-3; D remains ambiguous. The CDR3 spans 16 residues. Trimming cost V 3 bases and J 2 bases, with 14 bases left between them. Germline values: CDR1 SGHTA, CDR2 FQGNSA. CDR3 in amino acids: CASSLFTGNPGNTIYF. As DNA, the CDR3 is TGTGCCAGCAGCTTGTTCACCGGGAATCCTGGAAACACCATATATTTT. Filled out from reference TRBV7-2 and TRBJ1-3, the complete variable domain reads GAGVSQSPSNKVTEKGKDVELRCDPISGHTALYWYRQSLGQGLEFLIYFQGNSAPDKSGLPSDRFSAERTGGSVSTLTIQRTQQEDSAVYLCASSLFTGNPGNTIYFGEGSWLTVV.

The table lists this clone with a few counts. The chain carries TRBV10-1 and TRBJ2-7; 8 bases map to TRBD1. With 5 bases clipped from V and 2 bases from J, the junction kept 5 bases outside the gene matches. CDR1 is WNHNN, CDR2 SYGVQD, per germline (reference sequence). CDR3 size: 14 residues. The CDR3 here is CASSPGQGPYEQYF. The CDR3 DNA is TGCGCCAGCAGTCCTGGACAGGGACCCTACGAGCAGTACTTC.

The CDR3 sequence is CAWIGSSGYGYTF. The CDR3 DNA sequence: TGTGCCTGGATTGGATCTTCAGGTTATGGCTACACCTTC. The chain carries TRBV30 and TRBJ1-2, with unresolved D. Germline CDR1 reads GTSNPN; CDR2 reads SVGIG (reference sequence). V was trimmed by 4 bases and J by 5 bases, leaving 14 bases between them. The CDR3 spans 13 residues.

This rearrangement joins TRBV28 to TRBJ1-2, with 8 bases matching TRBD1. This CDR3 spans 14 amino acids. The germline CDR1 and CDR2 sequences are MDHEN and SYDVKM. After removal of 3 bases from V and 4 bases from J, the junction contained 4 bases not matched to a gene. CDR3 DNA: TGTGCCAGCAGTTTTTCCGGGACAGGCTATGGCTACACCTTC. Its protein product is CASSFSGTGYGYTF.

The rearrangement links TRBV20-1 to TRBJ2-5; 12 nucleotides agree with TRBD2. This CDR3 is 16 amino acids long. Germline CDR1 is DFQATT and CDR2 is SNEGSKA (reference sequence). V shed 3 bases and J 2 bases; nucleotides not matched to a gene: 7. Written as DNA, the CDR3 is TGCAGTGCTAGTCCCCTCCTAGCGGGGGGGCAAGAGACCCAGTACTTC. Amino acid sequence: CSASPLLAGGQETQYF.